The 21 T cell receptor beta chains in this list originate from one sample, sequenced in a study of cytomegalovirus exposure and HLA in healthy donors. The PCR had 60 Vbeta and 13 Jbeta primers. Sequenced by immunoSEQ multiplex PCR; TCRdb stores in-frame clones only, minus some. This sample has fewer than 200,000 clones, with roughly 13% found just once. Sequencing was done on a sample of PBMCs. The origin of the receptors is a man in his fifties or sixties in good health and CMV-seropositive.

This clone was observed a single time. This sample also contains other DNA sequences that code for the same CDR3. The genes are TRBV29-1 and TRBJ1-2; TRBD1 matches at 7 bases. CDR1 and CDR2 from the germline V gene are SQVTM and ANQGSEA. CDR3 size: 13 residues. The V gene end was trimmed by 6 bases and the J gene end by 0 bases; junction bases not matched to a gene: 4. Here the CDR3 DNA reads TGCAGCGTACGGGACAGAACTAACTATGGCTACACCTTC. Protein product: CSVRDRTNYGYTF.

CDR3 sequence reads: CASSPQNTIYF. The CDR3 DNA reads as TGTGCCAGCAGCCCCCAAAACACCATATATTTT. The rearrangement links TRBV7-9 to TRBJ1-3; D gene uncertain. This CDR3 comprises 11 residues. The V gene lost 5 bases and the J gene lost 6 bases, with 5 bases spanning the gap. Germline lookup yields CDR1 SEHNR and CDR2 FQNEAQ (reference sequence).

The V gene is TRBV10-2, the J gene TRBJ2-6; D is possibly TRBD1 (6 bases). The CDR3 loop spans 17 amino acids. Germline CDR1 and CDR2: WSHSY and SAAADI. V lost 6 bases and J lost 2, with 17 bases in between. The CDR3 DNA reads TGCGCCAGCAGGGTGGCCAGGGGACCAACTGGGGCCAACGTCCTGACTTTC. Translation gives CASRVARGPTGANVLTF.

The chain carries TRBV30 and TRBJ1-5; TRBD1 agrees at 10 bases. Unmatched junction bases numbered 6, after V lost 5 bases and J lost 5 bases. The length of the CDR3 is 14 residues. The germline CDR1 and CDR2 sequences are GTSNPN and SVGIG (reference sequence). CDR3 loop: CAWATGTGDQPQHF. CDR3 nucleotides: TGTGCCTGGGCGACCGGGACAGGGGATCAGCCCCAGCATTTT.

The genes are TRBV21-1 and TRBJ1-5. TRBV21-1 corresponds to a pseudogene. The CDR3 is 17 residues long. CDR3 nucleotide sequence: TGTGCCAGCAGCAAAGAGGGCAGGGAGGATTGTAATCAGCCCCAGCATTTT. Translation: CASSKEGREDCNQPQHF.

This chain connects TRBV19 to TRBJ1-6, with 10 bases aligning to TRBD1. The CDR3 is 15 amino acids. Germline trimming cut 5 bases from V and 7 bases from J; bases unmatched to any gene: 5. Germline lookup yields CDR1 LNHDA and CDR2 SQIVND (reference sequence). In DNA, the CDR3 is TGTGCCAGTAGTTCCCCGGGACAGGGGAATTCACCCCTCCACTTT. It codes for CASSSPGQGNSPLHF.

This clone has more than one count but fewer than ten. The J gene is TRBJ2-2, the V gene TRBV5-1; tentative D call: TRBD1 (5 bases). CDR1 is SGHRS, CDR2 YFSETQ, per germline. The CDR3 consists of 15 residues. The V gene lost 7 bases and the J gene lost 1 base, with 14 bases spanning the gap. CDR3 region: CASRQFTGNTGELFF. The CDR3 DNA reads as TGCGCCAGCCGACAGTTCACAGGGAACACCGGGGAGCTGTTTTTT.

Only a few counts were recorded for this clone. This chain links TRBV11-2 with TRBJ2-3; 15 positions agree with TRBD2. Germline lookup yields CDR1 SGHAT and CDR2 FQNNGV. Unmatched junction bases numbered 5, after V lost 8 bases and J lost 8 bases. The CDR3 extends over 14 amino acids. CDR3 nucleotides: TGTGCCAGCGGACTAGCGGGGGGGCTCGGTACGCAGTATTTT. This codes for CASGLAGGLGTQYF. The whole variable domain, remainder taken from reference TRBV11-2 and TRBJ2-3, is EAGVAQSPRYKIIEKRQSVAFWCNPISGHATLYWYQQILGQGPKLLIQFQNNGVVDDSQLPKDRFSAERLKGVDSTLKIQPAKLEDSAVYLCASGLAGGLGTQYFGPGTRLTVL.

This chain connects TRBV13 to TRBJ2-5, with no clear D. CDR1 and CDR2 from the germline V gene are PRHDT and FYEKMQ (reference sequence). V was pared by 0 bases and J by 2 bases, with 7 bases between. The CDR3 runs 14 residues. The CDR3 loop reads CASSLGQPQETQYF. The CDR3 nucleotides read TGTGCCAGCAGCTTAGGACAGCCTCAAGAGACCCAGTACTTC.

This chain's CDR3 is CASSSGGLTEAFF. The CDR3 nucleotides are TGCGCCAGCAGCTCAGGGGGTTTGACTGAAGCTTTCTTT. The gene calls are TRBV4-1 and TRBJ1-1; TRBD1 aligns across 7 bases. Germline loops: CDR1 MGHRA, CDR2 YSYEKL. The J segment lost 5 bases and the V segment lost 5 bases, leaving 5 bases of the junction unmatched. This CDR3 has 13 residues.

This clone was detected a few times. The V call is TRBV27, the J call TRBJ2-1; a weak D match, TRBD1 (6 bases). Trimming cost V 3 bases and J 5 bases, with 23 bases left between them. Germline CDR1 reads MNHEY; CDR2 reads SMNVEV (reference sequence). This CDR3 has 18 residues. CDR3 coding DNA: TGTGCCAGCAGTTTGCTATCGCTCAGGGGCGGACAAAACAATGAGCAGTTCTTC. It encodes CASSLLSLRGGQNNEQFF.

This clone was counted a few times. The rearrangement uses TRBV10-2 and TRBJ1-2; 8 nucleotides agree with TRBD1. V shed 4 bases, J shed 0 bases, and the junction held 1 base outside the gene matches. There are 14 residues in the CDR3. Germline CDR1 WSHSY, CDR2 SAAADI. The CDR3 protein is CASSGQGTNYGYTF. CDR3 nucleotide sequence: TGCGCCAGCAGTGGACAGGGGACTAACTATGGCTACACCTTC.

The chain is built from TRBV18 and TRBJ2-6; 8 bases fit TRBD1. The germline V gene encodes CDR1 KGHSH and CDR2 LQKENI. J lost 0 bases, V lost 3 bases, and 7 bases had no gene match. This CDR3 is built from 18 residues. The DNA for the CDR3 is TGTGCCAGCTCACCGGGGACAGGAAAGGCCTCTGGGGCCAACGTCCTGACTTTC. Protein sequence: CASSPGTGKASGANVLTF.

This chain connects TRBV25-1 to TRBJ2-1, with TRBD2 identical over 7 bases. This CDR3 is 14 amino acids long. Germline V CDR1 and CDR2: MGHDK, SYGVNS. V was pared by 7 bases and J by 8 bases, with 11 bases of the junction left unmatched. The CDR3 region is CASKGRSRGYEQFF. In DNA form, the CDR3 reads TGTGCCAGCAAAGGACGCTCGCGGGGGTATGAGCAGTTCTTC. Complete variable domain (other parts from reference TRBV25-1 and TRBJ2-1): EADIYQTPRYLVIGTGKKITLECSQTMGHDKMYWYQQDPGMELHLIHYSYGVNSTEKGDLSSESTVSRIRTEHFPLTLESARPSHTSQYLCASKGRSRGYEQFFGPGTRLTVL.

The rearrangement joins TRBV28 to TRBJ1-5; unclear D gene. Germline lookup yields CDR1 MDHEN and CDR2 SYDVKM. V was trimmed by 8 bases and J by 0 bases, leaving 17 bases between them. The CDR3 sequence is 16 residues long. Here the CDR3 DNA reads TGTGCCAGCGACCCGGGGTCATCTGATAGCAATCAGCCCCAGCATTTT. Protein sequence: CASDPGSSDSNQPQHF.

V is TRBV4-2 and J is TRBJ2-7; 11 bases map to TRBD2. This CDR3 has 14 amino acids. Per germline, CDR1 LGHNA and CDR2 YNFKEQ. V was clipped by 4 bases and J by 4 bases; unmatched bases: 3. The chain's CDR3 is CASSPSGGSYEQYF. Here the CDR3 DNA reads TGTGCCAGCAGCCCTAGCGGGGGGAGTTACGAGCAGTACTTC.

The chain uses TRBV7-6 and TRBJ1-3; TRBD1 agrees at 7 bases. The CDR3 spans 20 residues. Per the germline V gene, CDR1 is SGHVS and CDR2 is FNYEAQ. Losses at the gene ends were 4 bases for V and 0 bases for J; bases not matched to a gene: 18. The CDR3 nucleotides read TGTGCCAGCAGCTCCTCGGACAGGTTAAGTGGTGTGGGCTCTGGAAACACCATATATTTT. Amino acid sequence: CASSSSDRLSGVGSGNTIYF.

The table lists this clone with a few counts. A read error may account for a junction end that differs from germline. The chain combines TRBV20-1 with TRBJ2-3; D is uncertain. This CDR3 has 11 amino acids. Germline V gene lookup returns CDR1 DFQATT and CDR2 SNEGSKA (reference sequence). CDR3 in amino acids: CSARATDTQYF. For the CDR3, the DNA is TGCAGTGCCAGAGCGACAGATACGCAGTATTTT.

This clone was found a few times. The J gene is TRBJ1-6, the V gene TRBV19; a possible D gene is TRBD1 (6 bases). Germline CDR1 reads LNHDA; CDR2 reads SQIVND (reference sequence). The CDR3 is 14 amino acids. Trimming cost V 7 bases and J 8 bases, with 15 bases left between them. The CDR3 coding sequence is TGTGCCAGTACCCGGGAGGGGGGTTATTCACCCCTCCACTTT. Translation: CASTREGGYSPLHF.

The table lists this clone with a few counts. The chain links TRBV18 to TRBJ1-1; maybe TRBD1 (6 bases). The CDR3 spans 17 residues. Trimming pared 3 bases from V and 1 base from J, leaving 18 bases between. CDR1 is KGHSH and CDR2 is LQKENI in the germline V gene. The CDR3 protein is CASSPPIRGDGNTEAFF. Written as DNA, the CDR3 is TGTGCCAGCTCACCCCCAATCAGGGGCGATGGGAACACTGAAGCTTTCTTT. The full variable domain, in which reference TRBV18 and TRBJ1-1 provide the parts outside the CDR3, is NAGVMQNPRHLVRRRGQEARLRCSPMKGHSHVYWYRQLPEEGLKFMVYLQKENIIDESGMPKERFSAEFPKEGPSILRIQQVVRGDSAAYFCASSPPIRGDGNTEAFFGQGTRLTVV.

This chain joins TRBV5-6 and TRBJ1-5; D perhaps matches TRBD1 (6 bases). V was trimmed by 4 bases and J by 2 bases, leaving 13 bases between them. Germline V CDR1 and CDR2: SGHDT, YYEEEE. The CDR3 has 15 amino acids. The CDR3 coding sequence is TGTGCCAGCAGCACACAGGGTTACGGCAATCAGCCCCAGCATTTT. Amino acids: CASSTQGYGNQPQHF.